Listed below are T cell receptor beta chains from one sample, sequenced in a study of shared clonotypes between healthy human individuals. Profiled with immunoSEQ multiplex PCR; TCRdb holds only in-frame clones, not every one. The table shows around 430,000 clones, with 70% to 80% occurring only once. Sequencing was carried out using PBMCs. The receptors were sampled from a woman aged 40 to 50 in good health. Some clones in this sample may be carry-over from other donors' samples. The CDR3 runs from the conserved cysteine through the conserved F or W. The D gene is left open where the match is weak. Rows may omit the clone size; those that give it use once, few, many or a size class.

CAIKEREADTQYF	TGTGCCATCAAAGAGCGGGAGGCAGATACGCAGTATTTT	-	TRBV10-3	TRBJ2-3	TRBD2
CASSLNRGNTIYF	TGTGCCAGCAGTTTAAACAGGGGAAACACCATATATTTT	-	TRBV27	TRBJ1-3	-
CASSFSVGGVYNEQFF	TGTGCCAGCAGCTTTAGCGTGGGAGGGGTGTACAATGAGCAGTTCTTC	-	TRBV7-9	TRBJ2-1	TRBD2
CASSQDPETGISNQPQHF	TGTGCCAGCAGCCAAGATCCTGAGACAGGGATTAGCAATCAGCCCCAGCATTTT	-	TRBV4-2	TRBJ1-5	TRBD1
CASSNALAGGRAGELFF	TGCGCCAGCAGCAACGCCCTAGCGGGAGGGCGTGCCGGGGAGCTGTTTTTT	-	TRBV5-1	TRBJ2-2	TRBD2
CASSLTASGWGEQFF	TGTGCCAGCAGCTTAACCGCTAGCGGGTGGGGTGAGCAGTTCTTC	-	TRBV13	TRBJ2-1	TRBD2
CASSLQRVSQPQHF	TGTGCCAGCAGCTTACAGAGGGTGAGTCAGCCCCAGCATTTT	few	TRBV7-8	TRBJ1-5	-
CATSRDRGLAVYEQYF	TGTGCCACCAGCAGAGATCGGGGACTAGCGGTATACGAGCAGTACTTC	-	TRBV15	TRBJ2-7	TRBD2
CASSPLSNEQFF	TGTGCCAGCAGCCCCCTGAGCAATGAGCAGTTCTTC	-	TRBV9	TRBJ2-1	-
CSVAQMAGELFF	TGCAGCGTTGCACAGATGGCCGGGGAGCTGTTTTTT	-	TRBV29-1	TRBJ2-2	-
CASSYVGTAYNEQFF	TGTGCCAGCAGTTATGTCGGGACAGCCTACAATGAGCAGTTCTTC	-	TRBV28	TRBJ2-1	TRBD1
CASSLLARSYEKLFF	TGTGCCAGCAGTTTACTCGCCCGGTCCTATGAAAAACTGTTTTTT	-	TRBV28	TRBJ1-4	-
CASSELGDGAYEQYF	TGTGCCAGCAGTGAATTGGGGGACGGGGCCTACGAGCAGTACTTC	few	TRBV6-1	TRBJ2-7	-